This T cell receptor (beta chain) appears in the sequencing data of a study of blood T cell repertoires in COVID-19. Repertoires were generated with immunoSEQ multiplex PCR, while TCRdb's copy carries only in-frame clones and drops some. The sample records under 90,000 clones, roughly 80% being singletons. The junction had 9 bases not matched to a gene; V was cut back by 7 bases and J by 2 bases. Germline V lookup: CDR1 LNHDA, CDR2 SQIVND (reference sequence). CDR3 length equals 15 residues. V usage is TRBV19 and J usage is TRBJ2-3; 7 nucleotides align to TRBD2. Sequences were obtained from peripheral blood. The TCR originated in a woman of 80 years or more with active or convalescent COVID-19. CDR3 region: CASNPGGVDTDTQYF. The CDR3 nucleotides read TGTGCCAGTAACCCGGGGGGAGTCGACACAGATACGCAGTATTTT.